This entry features one T cell receptor (beta chain) sequence. Its antigen is not identified. This CDR3 is 17 amino acids long. CDR1 and CDR2 (germline): SGHTA, FQGNSA. The V gene lost 3 bases and the J gene lost 0 bases, with 15 bases spanning the gap. PCR amplification relied on 60 Vbeta primers (plus 13 Jbeta primers). Sequencing was performed with immunoSEQ multiplex PCR; in TCRdb, only in-frame clones are kept and a portion is missing. Among around 200,000 clones listed, around 83% were seen once. The data stem from a study of cytomegalovirus exposure and HLA in healthy donors. Study results and caveats: Investigators reported 150 to 200 TCR beta chains as tied to cytomegalovirus. In an earlier analysis, about 90% or about 30%: the productive usage of most TCR beta V segments.

Participants comprised healthy donors of bone marrow. Sequences were obtained from PBMCs. The sequence came from a girl aged 10-17 years in good health and CMV-seronegative. The chain recombines TRBV7-2 with TRBJ2-1, with D perhaps matching TRBD2 (5 bases). As DNA, the CDR3 is TGTGCCAGCAGCTTCCCTTCGGCGGGCAGCTCCTACAATGAGCAGTTCTTC. Amino acid sequence: CASSFPSAGSSYNEQFF.